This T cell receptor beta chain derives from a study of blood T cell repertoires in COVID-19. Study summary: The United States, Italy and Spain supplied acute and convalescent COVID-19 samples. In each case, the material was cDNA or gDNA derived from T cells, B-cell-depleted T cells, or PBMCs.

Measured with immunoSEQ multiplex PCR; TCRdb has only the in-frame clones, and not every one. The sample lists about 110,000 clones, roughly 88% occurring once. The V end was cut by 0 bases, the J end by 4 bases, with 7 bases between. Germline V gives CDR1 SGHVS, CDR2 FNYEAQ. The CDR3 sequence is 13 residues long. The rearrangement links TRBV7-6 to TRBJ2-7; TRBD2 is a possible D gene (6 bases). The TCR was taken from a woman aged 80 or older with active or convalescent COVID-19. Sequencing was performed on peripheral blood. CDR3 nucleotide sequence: TGTGCCAGCAGCTTAGCCGGGGGATACGAGCAGTACTTC. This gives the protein CASSLAGGYEQYF.